These 19 T cell receptor beta chains came from one sample sequenced in a study of CD8 T cells in ankylosing spondylitis. TCRdb reanalysed the 5' RACE reads using MiXCR and keeps one entry per CDR3 protein. The repertoire holds around 430,000 distinct CDR3 sequences, 17% seen once, with around 0.92% in the top ten. Their cognate antigens are unknown. Study results and limitations: Seemingly distinctive of ankylosing spondylitis blood was a TCR beta motif formed by eight highly homologous variants.

The sequenced sample was blood, either unsorted or a sorted T cell fraction (not recorded which). Receptors originate from a male donor with ankylosing spondylitis.

The CDR3 here is CASTMGIQYF. The CDR3 coding sequence is TGTGCCAGCACAATGGGAATTCAGTACTTC. V is TRBV25-1 and J is TRBJ2-4; D gene uncertain. Germline V lookup: CDR1 MGHDK, CDR2 SYGVNS. The CDR3 runs 10 residues. Trimming shortened V by 7 bases and J by 10 bases, and 8 bases separated the two germline ends.

This clonotype appeared a few times. CDR3 residues: CASRHIGTTYGYTF. DNA of the CDR3: TGTGCCAGCAGGCATATCGGGACTACCTATGGCTACACCTTC. This rearrangement joins TRBV6-2 or TRBV6-3 to TRBJ1-2; D might be TRBD1 (5 bases). V was pared by 6 bases and J by 4 bases, with 15 bases between. In germline, CDR1 is MNHEY, CDR2 SVGEGT. CDR3 length: 14 amino acids.

This clonotype was detected a few times. The V gene is TRBV20-1, the J gene TRBJ1-1, with TRBD1 identical over 7 bases. V shed 0 bases and J 1 base; nucleotides not matched to a gene: 2. CDR1 DFQATT and CDR2 SNEGSKA come from the germline V gene (reference sequence). CDR3 length equals 14 residues. The CDR3 nucleotides read TGCAGTGCTAGAGACGACAGGGAGAACACTGAAGCTTTCTTT. Translated, it gives CSARDDRENTEAFF.

The V and J genes are TRBV20-1 and TRBJ2-7; D may correspond to TRBD1 or TRBD2 (9 bases each). Germline V CDR1 and CDR2: DFQATT, SNEGSKA (reference sequence). This CDR3 contains 17 residues. V lost 5 bases to trimming and J lost 3 bases, with 26 bases between them. CDR3 bases: TGCAGTGCTCGACAGGGGGTTATGCGGGAGGGCCTCTACGAGCAGTACTTC. It is translated as CSARQGVMREGLYEQYF.

The chain joins TRBV27 to TRBJ2-7; tentatively, D is TRBD2 (5 bases). Between the trimmed V and J ends, which lost 4 bases and 7 bases, there was a span of 14 bases. In germline, CDR1 is MNHEY, CDR2 SMNVEV (reference sequence). This CDR3 is 13 amino acids long. Here the CDR3 reads CASSSREHGEQYF. The CDR3 nucleotides read TGTGCCAGCAGTTCCCGGGAACACGGGGAGCAGTACTTC.

This clonotype showed up many times. V and J are TRBV29-1 and TRBJ1-1, with TRBD1 matching over 8 bases. CDR3 length: 13 amino acids. Per the germline V gene, CDR1 is SQVTM and CDR2 is ANQGSEA. J was trimmed by 0 bases and V by 6 bases; bases with no gene match: 3. DNA of the CDR3: TGCAGCGTCGTGGACAGGGTGAACACTGAAGCTTTCTTT. Residues: CSVVDRVNTEAFF.

The chain employs TRBV3-1 and TRBJ2-3; possibly TRBD1 or TRBD2 for D (5 bases each). This CDR3 is 14 amino acids long. Germline V CDR1 and CDR2: LGHDT, YNNKEL (reference sequence). V was shortened by 5 bases and J by 3 bases, with 12 bases between the two germline ends. The CDR3 sequence: CASSFGAITDTQYF. DNA for the CDR3: TGTGCCAGCAGCTTCGGGGCCATTACAGATACGCAGTATTTT.

The chain carries TRBV29-1 and TRBJ2-7, with TRBD1 matching 8 bases. Germline CDR1 is SQVTM and CDR2 is ANQGSEA. Trimming at V came to 7 bases and at J to 3 bases, leaving 8 bases not matched to a gene. The length of the CDR3 is 13 residues. CDR3 in DNA: TGCAGCGCCATGGACAGGGAGCGCTACGAGCAGTACTTC. Its protein is CSAMDRERYEQYF.

In this sample, this clonotype turned up a few times. The chain has TRBV20-1 and TRBJ1-5, with D perhaps TRBD1 (6 bases). Trimming cost V 6 bases and J 2 bases, with 17 bases left between them. The CDR3 length is 15 residues. Germline-derived CDR1 and CDR2 are DFQATT and SNEGSKA (reference sequence). CDR3 sequence: CSASQQGRGNQPQHF. CDR3 nucleotide sequence: TGCAGTGCCAGCCAACAGGGAAGGGGCAATCAGCCCCAGCATTTT.

This clonotype has just a few counts. CDR3 DNA: TGTGCCAGCAGTACACTAGCGGGGGGGCGTGGGACCCAGTACTTC. Protein sequence: CASSTLAGGRGTQYF. The V call is TRBV12-3 or TRBV12-4, the J call TRBJ2-5; 13 bases line up with TRBD2. The length of the CDR3 is 15 residues. The V segment lost 5 bases and the J segment 7 bases; nucleotides outside the gene matches: 7.

This clonotype has a handful of counts. The chain combines TRBV20-1 with TRBJ2-1, with D possibly being TRBD1 or TRBD2 (5 bases each). V was pared by 6 bases and J by 4 bases, with 10 bases between. The CDR3 contains 12 residues. From germline, CDR1 is DFQATT and CDR2 SNEGSKA (reference sequence). DNA for the CDR3: TGCAGTGCCGGGACGCTTTACAATGAGCAGTTCTTC. Its translation: CSAGTLYNEQFF.

The table lists this clonotype with a few counts. V usage is TRBV30 and J usage is TRBJ1-6; TRBD1 aligns across 7 bases. The CDR3 loop spans 14 amino acids. The germline V gene has CDR1 GTSNPN and CDR2 SVGIG (reference sequence). J gave up 8 bases and V 1 base, and 5 bases lay outside the gene matches. Written as DNA, the CDR3 is TGTGCCTGGAGTGAGGGCAGGGGGTATTCACCCCTCCACTTT. Translated, it gives CAWSEGRGYSPLHF. Combining the CDR3 with reference TRBV30 and TRBJ1-6 gives the whole variable domain SQTIHQWPATLVQPVGSPLSLECTVEGTSNPNLYWYRQAAGRGLQLLFYSVGIGQISSEVPQNLSASRPQDRQFILSSKKLLLSDSGFYLCAWSEGRGYSPLHFGNGTRLTVT.

The V and J genes are TRBV4-1 and TRBJ2-7; TRBD1 might be the D (5 bases). V lost 0 bases to trimming and J lost 6 bases, with 15 bases between them. The germline V gene has CDR1 MGHRA and CDR2 YSYEKL. The CDR3 extends over 15 amino acids. For the CDR3, the DNA is TGCGCCAGCAGCCAAGAAGGAAGGGGATCAGGCGAGCAGTACTTC. It translates to CASSQEGRGSGEQYF.

The chain recombines TRBV20-1 with TRBJ1-4; TRBD1 matches at 7 bases. This CDR3 spans 13 amino acids. J was trimmed by 6 bases and V by 6 bases; bases with no gene match: 7. Germline-derived CDR1 and CDR2 are DFQATT and SNEGSKA (reference sequence). CDR3 region: CSAPRGTDEKLFF. CDR3 bases: TGCAGTGCCCCCAGGGGGACGGATGAAAAACTGTTTTTT.

The J gene is TRBJ1-6, the V gene TRBV6-5; 7 nucleotides line up with TRBD1. The junction had 11 bases not matched to a gene; V was cut back by 2 bases and J by 13 bases. This CDR3 region has 15 residues. Germline-derived CDR1 and CDR2 are MNHEY and SVGAGI. DNA of the CDR3: TGTGCCAGCAGTTACGGGGGACAGAGGATGGCTCCCCTCCACTTT. Translated: CASSYGGQRMAPLHF.

The V call is TRBV9, the J call TRBJ1-6, with D possibly TRBD1 on 5 matching bases. The V gene lost 0 bases and the J gene lost 4 bases, with 8 bases spanning the gap. This CDR3 contains 15 residues. Per the germline V gene, CDR1 is SGDLS and CDR2 is YYNGEE. The CDR3 bases are TGTGCCAGCAGCGTAGAGGGGAGTTATAATTCACCCCTCCACTTT. This gives the protein CASSVEGSYNSPLHF.

This clonotype was counted a few times. V usage is TRBV7-9 and J usage is TRBJ2-6; TRBD1 agrees at 8 bases. The CDR3 is made up of 17 amino acids. Germline V gene data show CDR1 as SEHNR and CDR2 as FQNEAQ (reference sequence). The V segment lost 1 base and the J segment 1 base; nucleotides outside the gene matches: 3. The CDR3 bases are TGTGCCAGCAGCTTAGGGACAGGGTATTCTGGGGCCAACGTCCTGACTTTC. Translated: CASSLGTGYSGANVLTF.

This clonotype was observed a handful of times. The gene calls are TRBV20-1 and TRBJ1-3; D unclear. The CDR3 spans 14 residues. Trimming stripped 2 bases from V and 0 bases from J, with 8 bases between. Germline assignment: CDR1 DFQATT and CDR2 SNEGSKA (reference sequence). The CDR3 spells CSARMGHSGNTIYF. CDR3 in DNA: TGCAGTGCTAGAATGGGCCACTCTGGAAACACCATATATTTT.

The rearrangement joins TRBV27 to TRBJ1-1, with D unclear. Trimming stripped 7 bases from V and 4 bases from J, with 22 bases between. This CDR3 is built from 16 residues. Germline V CDR1 and CDR2: MNHEY, SMNVEV (reference sequence). The CDR3 bases are TGTGCCAGCACTCCCTCGACGAGAATCAGGTCCACTGAAGCTTTCTTT. Encoded protein: CASTPSTRIRSTEAFF.